This T cell receptor (beta chain) was found in a study of cytomegalovirus exposure and HLA in healthy donors. CDR1 and CDR2 (germline): SGHTA, FQGTGA. Trimming removed 1 base from V and 1 base from J, with 10 bases in between. The CDR3 sequence is 15 residues long. The PCR had 60 Vbeta and 13 Jbeta primers. The method was immunoSEQ multiplex PCR; TCRdb's version includes in-frame clones alone and lacks a portion of them. The data hold tens of thousands of clones, with 70% to 75% observed a single time. Study outcomes and limitations: Within a later analysis, the majority of CMV-associated TCR beta chains appeared HLA-restricted. In a later analysis, TCR association rates varied by HLA locus: DRB1 most, HLA-C fewest. Through in vitro validation, three CMV-associated chains were shown to be specific for CMV antigens. Follow-up analysis later connected one missense variant in DCLRE1C with trimming of TCR beta V- and J-genes.

As to this clone: Antigen specificity is unknown.

The rearrangement joins TRBV7-3 to TRBJ1-1; unclear D gene. The specimen sequenced was PBMCs. This sequence originates from a woman in her forties or fifties in good health and CMV-seropositive. The CDR3 is CASSLNPSRNTEAFF. Here the CDR3 DNA reads TGTGCCAGCAGCTTAAACCCGAGTAGGAACACTGAAGCTTTCTTT. Combining the CDR3 with reference TRBV7-3 and TRBJ1-1 gives the whole variable domain GAGVSQTPSNKVTEKGKYVELRCDPISGHTALYWYRQSLGQGPEFLIYFQGTGAADDSGLPNDRFFAVRPEGSVSTLKIQRTERGDSAVYLCASSLNPSRNTEAFFGQGTRLTVV.